What follows is one T cell receptor beta chain and its context. Its specific antigen is unknown. No base qualities exist here, and no much larger clone lies one base off it. The data stem from a study of blood T cell repertoires in COVID-19 (dated by TCRdb to the early 2020s). Background for the entire study: Samples covering the acute and convalescent phases of COVID-19 were provided by collaborators in the United States, Italy and Spain. The material from the prospective study consisted of cDNA or gDNA derived from T cells, B-cell-depleted T cells, or PBMCs. Deeply sampled blood TCRbeta repertoires from subjects exposed to, actively infected with, or recovered from COVID-19 were included in the dataset. The repertoires were released in a freely available public database intended as a resource for research on the immune response to SARS-CoV-2. The samples were drawn from two sources: the first 160 participants of the ongoing ImmuneRACE study, and 1,254 subjects contributed by 6 global collaborators. Nearly every sample came with metadata listing a de-identified subject ID, COVID-19 status, age in years and sex. Where HLA class I and class II types were available, the types were taken from metadata supplied by the sample provider, not from assay-based typing. The paper as a whole reports these results and caveats: The quantity of clinical and demographic metadata differed by source and by participant and was supplied without curation.

In the prospective study, participants were 18 to 89 years old, resided in about two dozen geographic areas of the United States, and were enrolled through a virtual design. In the prospective study, cohorts were assigned on the basis of participant-reported clinical history obtained from a screening survey and a study questionnaire. For ImmuneRACE Cohort 3, a participant was defined as recovered based on two consecutive negative NP/OP PCR tests, clearance by a healthcare professional, or resolution of symptoms. In the prospective study, mobile phlebotomists collected whole blood, serum and a nasopharyngeal or oropharyngeal swab from each participant. Additional blood draws and questionnaires over an approximately 2-month period could optionally be provided by prospective study participants. Before DNA extraction, prospective study blood samples were shipped either frozen or at room temperature.

The CDR3, from cysteine to phenylalanine, totals 15 residues. Only the CDR3 part of the read is kept: 45 bases, read in frame from the first base. As encoded in the germline V gene (reference sequence), CDR1 is LNHDA while CDR2 is SQIVND. For this chain, trimming is 5 bases at the V end and 10 bases at the J end, and the number of junction bases without a gene match is 10. TCRbeta CDR3 regions were amplified from genomic DNA by means of the immunoSEQ Assay, a bias-controlled multiplex PCR. In the original analysis: The number of nucleated cells in each sample was estimated by amplification of reference gene primers within the assay. Sequence reads were collapsed and filtered to measure the absolute abundance of every unique TCRbeta CDR3 rearrangement. For each sample, productive Simpson clonality was calculated as the square root of Simpson's diversity index over productive rearrangements. As stored in TCRdb, this immuneACCESS dataset retains in-frame rearrangements with V and J assigned. A fraction of the clones does not appear; measured against another copy, unresolved V genes explain less than half of the discrepancy, and the remainder lacks a known reason. That table supplies the V and J calls and clone size; D and trimming were determined from the DNA. The table for this sample lists some 270,000 clones; 70% to 90% of them were counted only once. The top ten clonotypes cover around 4.5% of the sample.

Sequencing was done on a sample of PBMCs or T cells enriched from blood (not recorded which). The chain joins TRBV19 to TRBJ1-6; 8 middle bases align to TRBD1. The origin of this receptor is a woman aged 30 to 39 who had recovered from COVID-19. The CDR3 in this case is CASSATGTGASPLHF. The DNA reads TGTGCCAGTAGTGCGACCGGGACAGGAGCGTCACCCCTCCACTTT.